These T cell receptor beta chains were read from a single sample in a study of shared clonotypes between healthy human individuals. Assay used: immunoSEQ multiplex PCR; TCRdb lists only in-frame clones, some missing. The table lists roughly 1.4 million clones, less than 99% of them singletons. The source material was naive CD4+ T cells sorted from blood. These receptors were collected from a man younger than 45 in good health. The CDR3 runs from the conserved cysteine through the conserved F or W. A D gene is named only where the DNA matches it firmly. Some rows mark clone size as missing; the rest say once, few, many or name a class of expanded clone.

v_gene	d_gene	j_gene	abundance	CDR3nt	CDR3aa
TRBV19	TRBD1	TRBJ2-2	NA	TGTGCCAGTAGGAGGACCATAGGACAGGGAAGCACCGGGGAGCTGTTTTTT	CASRRTIGQGSTGELFF
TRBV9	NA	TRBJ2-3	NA	TGTGCCAGCAGCGTAGGGTCACAGGCCCGACCGTATTTT	CASSVGSQARPYF
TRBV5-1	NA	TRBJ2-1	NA	TGCGCCAGCAGCTTGGCCTTCGACAATGAGCAGTTCTTC	CASSLAFDNEQFF
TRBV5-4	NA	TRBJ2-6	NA	TGTGCCAGCAGCTTGATGGGTCAGGGAGGGGCCAACGTCCTGACTTTC	CASSLMGQGGANVLTF
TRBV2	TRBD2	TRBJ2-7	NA	TGTGCCACCCCCACGGCGGGAGGGCCAAACCCCGAGCAGTACTTC	CATPTAGGPNPEQYF
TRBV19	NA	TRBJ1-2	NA	TGTGCCAGTAGTCCATGGCAGGATTTCTCTTATGGCTACACCTTC	CASSPWQDFSYGYTF
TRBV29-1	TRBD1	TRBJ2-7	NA	TGCAGCGTTTCTCTCCGACAGGGGGCGGTAGAGCAGTACTTC	CSVSLRQGAVEQYF
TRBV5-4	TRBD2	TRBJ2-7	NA	TGTGCCAGCAGCTTGGGGTGGACTAGCGGGAACCGACAGTACTTC	CASSLGWTSGNRQYF
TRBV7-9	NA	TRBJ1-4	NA	TGTGCCAGCAGCTCCGGCAGTGGGGTGGAAAAACTGTTTTTT	CASSSGSGVEKLFF
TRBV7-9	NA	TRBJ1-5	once	TGTGCCAGCAGCTTAGCGTCGACAGCTAGCAATCAGCCCCAGCATTTT	CASSLASTASNQPQHF
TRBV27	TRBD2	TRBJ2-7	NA	TGTGCCAGACCCCAATGCCCCGGGAGGGGAACCAACTACGAGCAGTACTTC	CARPQCPGRGTNYEQYF
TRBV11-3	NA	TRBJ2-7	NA	TGTGCCAGCAGCTTAGGGAGGGGAAGCGCCTACGAGCAGTACTTC	CASSLGRGSAYEQYF
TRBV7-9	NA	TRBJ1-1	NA	TGTGCGAGCAGCGTTGAGGACACTGAAGCTTTCTTT	CASSVEDTEAFF
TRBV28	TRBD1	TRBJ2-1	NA	TGTGCCAGCAGTTCCCTTATACGGACAGGGTATGGGGAGCAGTTCTTC	CASSSLIRTGYGEQFF
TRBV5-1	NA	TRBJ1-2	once	TGCGCCAGCAGTCAGGGACCGATCTATGGCTACACCTTC	CASSQGPIYGYTF
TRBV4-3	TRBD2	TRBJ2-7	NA	TGCGCCAGCAGCCGCGGGACTAGCGGGAGCTACGAGCAGTACTTC	CASSRGTSGSYEQYF
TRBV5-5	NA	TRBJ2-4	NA	TGTGCCAGCAGCTTGGTTGGAGGGAACATTCAGTACTTC	CASSLVGGNIQYF
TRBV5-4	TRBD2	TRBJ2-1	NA	TGTGCCAGCAGCCCCGGGACTAGCGGGAGATACAATGAGCAGTTCTTC	CASSPGTSGRYNEQFF
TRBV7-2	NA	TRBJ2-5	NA	TGTGCCAGCAGCCTCCCCCTGCCGCGAGAGACCCAGTACTTC	CASSLPLPRETQYF
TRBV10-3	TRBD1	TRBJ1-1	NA	TGTGCCATCAGTGAGCGACAGGGATCGAACACTGAAGCTTTCTTT	CAISERQGSNTEAFF
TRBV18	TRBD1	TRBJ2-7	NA	TGTGCCAGCTCACCGGTTTGGGGGCATAGACAGGGCTACGAGCAGTACTTC	CASSPVWGHRQGYEQYF
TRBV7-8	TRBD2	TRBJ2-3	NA	TGTGCCAGCAGCTTTCACCGACTAGCGCGCCCCGGGGATACGCAGTATTTT	CASSFHRLARPGDTQYF
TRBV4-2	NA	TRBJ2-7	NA	TGTGCCAGCAGCCAAGATGGCGGCCGTAGCTCCTACGAGCAGTACTTC	CASSQDGGRSSYEQYF
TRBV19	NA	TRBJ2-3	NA	TGTGCCAGTAGTGAGCGGACAGCCGCGGATACGCAGTATTTT	CASSERTAADTQYF
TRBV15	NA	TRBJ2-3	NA	TGTGCCACCAGCAGAGAAGGGCTTAGCACAGATACGCAGTATTTT	CATSREGLSTDTQYF